This TCR beta chain was observed in a study of blood T cell repertoires in COVID-19. TCRdb's table, derived via immunoSEQ multiplex PCR, lists solely in-frame clones and lacks some. Among roughly 120,000 clones listed, more than 75% were seen once. CDR3 length: 13 residues. Germline V gives CDR1 SGHRS, CDR2 YFSETQ. Deletions cut 1 base from V and 8 bases from J, with 9 bases between. This chain links TRBV5-1 with TRBJ1-4; D possibly corresponds to TRBD1 (5 bases). Sequenced: peripheral blood. The origin of this receptor is a human donor in a cohort sampled during active COVID-19. In DNA, the CDR3 is TGCGCCAGCAGCTTGCGTCAGGGCGAAAAACTGTTTTTT. Encoded protein: CASSLRQGEKLFF.